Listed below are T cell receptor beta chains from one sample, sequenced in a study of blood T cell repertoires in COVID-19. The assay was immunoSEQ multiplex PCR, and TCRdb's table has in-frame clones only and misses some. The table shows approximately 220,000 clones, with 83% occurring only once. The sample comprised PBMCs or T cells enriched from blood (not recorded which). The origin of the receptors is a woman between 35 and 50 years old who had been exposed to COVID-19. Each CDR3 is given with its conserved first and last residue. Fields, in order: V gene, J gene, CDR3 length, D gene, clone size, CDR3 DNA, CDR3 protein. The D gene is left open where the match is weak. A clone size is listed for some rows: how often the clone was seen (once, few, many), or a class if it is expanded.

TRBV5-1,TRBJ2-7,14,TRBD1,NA,TGCGCCAGCAGCTCCGGTGACAGGGGCTACGAGCAGTACTTC,CASSSGDRGYEQYF
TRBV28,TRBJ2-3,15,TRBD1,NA,TGTGCCAGCATCAGGACAGGGGGATTCACAGATACGCAGTATTTT,CASIRTGGFTDTQYF
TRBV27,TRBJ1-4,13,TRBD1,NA,TGTGCCAGCACCGGGACAGGGGCTGAAAAACTGTTTTTT,CASTGTGAEKLFF
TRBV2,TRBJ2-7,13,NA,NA,TGTGCCAGAGACCGGGCAGGACAAGACGAGCAGTACTTC,CARDRAGQDEQYF
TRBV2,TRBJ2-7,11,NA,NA,TGTGCCAGCAGTGAACTCTACGAGCAGTACTTC,CASSELYEQYF
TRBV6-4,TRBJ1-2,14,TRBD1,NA,TGTGCCAGCAGCCCCGGACAGGGGCGCTATGGCTACACCTTC,CASSPGQGRYGYTF
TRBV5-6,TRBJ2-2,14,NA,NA,TGTGCCAGCAGCTTGATTACAGGGCCCGGGGAGCTGTTTTTT,CASSLITGPGELFF
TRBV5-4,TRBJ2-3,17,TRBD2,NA,TGTGCCAGCAACCCTGGCGGGCTAGCGGGGGCGGGGGATACGCAGTATTTT,CASNPGGLAGAGDTQYF
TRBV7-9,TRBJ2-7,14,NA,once,TGTGCCAGCACCTCACCGTCAGCAGGGAACGAGCAGTACTTC,CASTSPSAGNEQYF
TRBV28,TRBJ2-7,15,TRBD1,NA,TGTGCCAGCAGTCCCAGGACAGGGAGCTCCTACGAGCAGTACTTC,CASSPRTGSSYEQYF
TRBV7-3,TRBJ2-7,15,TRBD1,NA,TGTGCCAGCAGCTCGGGACAGGCCGGCTCCTACGAGCAGTACTTC,CASSSGQAGSYEQYF
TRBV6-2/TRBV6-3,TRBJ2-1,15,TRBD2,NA,TGTGCCAGCGGCCCGGGACTAGGTTCCTACAATGAGCAGTTCTTC,CASGPGLGSYNEQFF
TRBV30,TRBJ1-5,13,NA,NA,TGTGCCTGGAGTCCGACGGGAAGCCAGCCCCAGCATTTT,CAWSPTGSQPQHF
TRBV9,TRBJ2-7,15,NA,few,TGTGCCAGCAGCGTAGGGAGTGGAGGATTTTACGAGCAGTACTTC,CASSVGSGGFYEQYF
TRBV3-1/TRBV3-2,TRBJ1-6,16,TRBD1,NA,TGTGCCAGCAGCCCAGGGGGCTGGGGGGATAATTCACCCCTCCACTTT,CASSPGGWGDNSPLHF
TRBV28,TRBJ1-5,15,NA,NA,TGTGCCAGCAGTCTACAGGGAGGGCCGAATCAGCCCCAGCATTTT,CASSLQGGPNQPQHF
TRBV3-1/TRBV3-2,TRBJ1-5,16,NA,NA,TGTGCCAGCAGCCAAGGAATAGCGTCAGACAATCAGCCCCAGCATTTT,CASSQGIASDNQPQHF
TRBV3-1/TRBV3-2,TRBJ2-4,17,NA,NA,TGTGCCAGCAGCTCTCTACGTCCCATTTGCAAAAAAAACATTCAGTACTTC,CASSSLRPICKKNIQYF
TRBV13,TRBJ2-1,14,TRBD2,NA,TGTGCCAGCAGCTCTTCGGGGGGTCACAATGAGCAGTTCTTC,CASSSSGGHNEQFF
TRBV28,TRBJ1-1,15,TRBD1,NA,TGTGCCAGCAGTTTCCCGACAGGGGGTAATACTGAAGCTTTCTTT,CASSFPTGGNTEAFF
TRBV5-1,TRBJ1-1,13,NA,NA,TGCGCCAGCAGCTTTGAGCCGAACACTGAAGCTTTCTTT,CASSFEPNTEAFF
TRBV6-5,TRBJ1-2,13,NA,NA,TGTGCGAGCCATGGCTTGGGGGGTTATGGCTACACCTTC,CASHGLGGYGYTF
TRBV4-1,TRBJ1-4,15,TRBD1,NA,TGCGCCAGCAGAGCAAGGGGGCTGGTTAATGAAAAACTGTTTTTT,CASRARGLVNEKLFF
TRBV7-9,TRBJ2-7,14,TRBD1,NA,TGTGCCAGCAGCTTAGGGCAGGGGGCGGACGAGCAGTACTTC,CASSLGQGADEQYF
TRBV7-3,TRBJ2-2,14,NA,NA,TGTGCCAGCAGCTCTTTCCCCTCCCCCGGGGAGCTGTTTTTT,CASSSFPSPGELFF
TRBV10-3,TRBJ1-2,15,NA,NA,TGTGCCATCAGTCCTAGGACAGAACCTAACTATGGCTACACCTTC,CAISPRTEPNYGYTF
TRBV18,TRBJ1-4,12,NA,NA,TGTGCCAGCTCCCCGGAGGATGAAAAACTGTTTTTT,CASSPEDEKLFF
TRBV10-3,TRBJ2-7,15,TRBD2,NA,TGTGCCATCAGAAGAACCGGGACTAGAAACTACGAGCAGTACTTC,CAIRRTGTRNYEQYF
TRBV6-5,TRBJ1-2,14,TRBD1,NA,TGTGCCAGCAGGATGACAGGGTCCTCCGAAGGCTACACCTTC,CASRMTGSSEGYTF
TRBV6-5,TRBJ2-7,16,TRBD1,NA,TGTGCCAGCAGTTACTCGACCGGCAGGGGGACCAACGAGCAGTACTTC,CASSYSTGRGTNEQYF
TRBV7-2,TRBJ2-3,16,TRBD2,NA,TGTGCCAGCAGCCCCTTGGGGAGCGGGAACACAGATACGCAGTATTTT,CASSPLGSGNTDTQYF
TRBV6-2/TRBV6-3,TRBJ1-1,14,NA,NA,TGTGCCAGCACCCCGGGGGGGGCGAACACTGAAGCTTTCTTT,CASTPGGANTEAFF
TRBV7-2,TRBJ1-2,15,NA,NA,TGTGCCAGCAGCCCTCAGGGTGGAGTTGACTATGGCTACACCTTC,CASSPQGGVDYGYTF
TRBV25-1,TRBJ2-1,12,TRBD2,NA,TGTGCCAGCAGTTCCAGCGGGGGCGAGCAGTTCTTC,CASSSSGGEQFF
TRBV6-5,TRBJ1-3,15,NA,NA,TGTGCCAGCAGTTACGACAGAAACTCTGGAAACACCATATATTTT,CASSYDRNSGNTIYF
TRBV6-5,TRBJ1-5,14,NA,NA,TGTGCCAGCAGACGCCCGGGGGGGAATCAGCCCCAGCATTTT,CASRRPGGNQPQHF
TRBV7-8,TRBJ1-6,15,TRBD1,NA,TGTGCCAGCAGCCACCCGACAGGGAATAATTCACCCCTCCACTTT,CASSHPTGNNSPLHF
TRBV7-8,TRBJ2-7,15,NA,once,TGTGCCAGCAGCTTAGCTACAAGTCCTCCCTACGAGCAGTACTTC,CASSLATSPPYEQYF
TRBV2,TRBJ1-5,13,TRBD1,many,TGTGCCAGCAGTTTTACAGGGGATCAGCCCCAGCATTTT,CASSFTGDQPQHF
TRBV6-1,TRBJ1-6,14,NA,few,TGTGCCAGCAGTGAAGGGACGGAGGGGTCACCCCTCCACTTT,CASSEGTEGSPLHF
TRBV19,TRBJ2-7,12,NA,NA,TGTGCCAGTAGTACCTCAGGGTACGAGCAGTACTTC,CASSTSGYEQYF
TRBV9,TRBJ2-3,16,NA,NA,TGTGCCAGCAGCGTAGGAGGTGGGGCTATTACAGATACGCAGTATTTT,CASSVGGGAITDTQYF
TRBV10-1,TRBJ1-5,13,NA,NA,TGCGCCAGAAATAACGACAGGAATCAGCCCCAGCATTTT,CARNNDRNQPQHF
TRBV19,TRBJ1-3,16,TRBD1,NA,TGTGCCAGTAGTAAAGGGACAGCCGTCTCTGGAAACACCATATATTTT,CASSKGTAVSGNTIYF
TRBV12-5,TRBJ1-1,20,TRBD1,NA,TGTGCTAGTGGCTCCCGACACAGTTACAGGGGGCGCGGGAAAAATACTGAAGCTTTCTTT,CASGSRHSYRGRGKNTEAFF
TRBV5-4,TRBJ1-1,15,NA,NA,TGTGCCAGCAGCTTGGGTCCCGTCCGGAACACTGAAGCTTTCTTT,CASSLGPVRNTEAFF
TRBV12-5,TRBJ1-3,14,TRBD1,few,TGTGCTAGTGGTTTAACAGGGGGCGGAAACACCATATATTTT,CASGLTGGGNTIYF
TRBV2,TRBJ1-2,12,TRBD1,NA,TGTGCCAGCAGTGGGACAGGCTATGGCTACACCTTC,CASSGTGYGYTF
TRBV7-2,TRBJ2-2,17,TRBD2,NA,TGTGCCAGCAGCTTAGGTCGGGGACTAGCGGGGTCCGGGGAGCTGTTTTTT,CASSLGRGLAGSGELFF
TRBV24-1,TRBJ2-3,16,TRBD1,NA,TGTGCCACCAGTGACCGACAGGGGGTGGGCACAGATACGCAGTATTTT,CATSDRQGVGTDTQYF
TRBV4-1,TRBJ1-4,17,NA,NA,TGCGCCAGCAGCCAAGGTGATCAGGGGTTTTCTAATGAAAAACTGTTTTTT,CASSQGDQGFSNEKLFF
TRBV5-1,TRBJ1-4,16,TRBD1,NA,TGCGCCAGCAGCTTGTCCGGGGACAGGGAGTACGAAAAACTGTTTTTT,CASSLSGDREYEKLFF
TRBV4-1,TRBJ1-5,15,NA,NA,TGCGCCAGCAGCCAAGTTGGAGTTACTAATCAGCCCCAGCATTTT,CASSQVGVTNQPQHF
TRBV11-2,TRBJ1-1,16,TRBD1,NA,TGTGCCAGCAGCCAAGGGACAGTTCTGGGGAACACTGAAGCTTTCTTT,CASSQGTVLGNTEAFF
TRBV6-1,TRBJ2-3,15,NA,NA,TGTGCCAGCAGTGAATTTCAGCTGAGGACAGATACGCAGTATTTT,CASSEFQLRTDTQYF
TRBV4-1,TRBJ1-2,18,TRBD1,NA,TGCGCCAGCAGCCAAGATGGGACAGGGGAACCGTCTCTGGGTGGCTACACCTTC,CASSQDGTGEPSLGGYTF
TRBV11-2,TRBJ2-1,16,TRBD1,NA,TGTGCCAGCAGCTTAGGGGGACAGGGGGGAATAAACGAGCAGTTCTTC,CASSLGGQGGINEQFF
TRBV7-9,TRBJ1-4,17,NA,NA,TGTGCCAGCAGCTTACCCCCCCGGGTGGCCGGTAATGAAAAACTGTTTTTT,CASSLPPRVAGNEKLFF
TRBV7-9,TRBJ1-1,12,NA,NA,TGTGCCAGCAGCACAATGAACACTGAAGCTTTCTTT,CASSTMNTEAFF
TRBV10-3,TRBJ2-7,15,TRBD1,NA,TGTGCCATCAGGGAAGACAGGGGGAATTTTTACGAGCAGTACTTC,CAIREDRGNFYEQYF